This is a list of T cell receptor beta chains from one sample in a study of T cell responses to AZD1222 COVID-19 vaccine. The protocol was immunoSEQ multiplex PCR, while the TCRdb copy is restricted to in-frame clones and leaves out a portion. The sample holds 140,000 to 150,000 clones, roughly 89% seen once. Sequencing was performed on peripheral blood, taken on day 0 of AZD1222 vaccination. These TCRs come from an adult in good health. The CDR3 runs from the conserved cysteine through the conserved F or W. The D gene is left open where the match is weak. Size values are once, few and many counts, or a class for expanded clones, and some rows have none.

TRBV7-3	TRBD1	NA	TRBJ1-1	TGTGCCAGCAGCCTAACAGGGGGTTTGCAAGAAGCTTTCTTT	CASSLTGGLQEAFF
TRBV2	NA	NA	TRBJ1-6	TGTGCCAGCAGTGAGGACAGCTCCTATAATTCACCCCTCCACTTT	CASSEDSSYNSPLHF
TRBV19	NA	NA	TRBJ2-3	TGTGCCAGTAGTTTCCGAGGGATGACAGATACGCAGTATTTT	CASSFRGMTDTQYF
TRBV10-3	NA	NA	TRBJ2-4	TGTGCCATCAGTACAGGGTCCGAAAACATTCAGTACTTC	CAISTGSENIQYF
TRBV7-9	NA	NA	TRBJ1-1	TGTGCCAGCAGCCCGCGGGGCAGCCGAGAACGGACTGAAGCTTTCTTT	CASSPRGSRERTEAFF
TRBV28	NA	NA	TRBJ1-5	TGTGCCAGCAGTTGGTCTTCGAGCAATCAGCCCCAGCATTTT	CASSWSSSNQPQHF
TRBV15	NA	NA	TRBJ2-3	TGTGCCACCAGCAGAGAAAACGCCGATACGCAGTATTTT	CATSRENADTQYF
TRBV3-1/TRBV3-2	NA	NA	TRBJ1-1	TGTGCCAGCAGCCAAGATGGTGGGTGGGGGAGGACTGAAGCTTTCTTT	CASSQDGGWGRTEAFF
TRBV2	NA	NA	TRBJ1-6	TGTGCCAGCAGTGAACAGGCAGGCCTCTATAATTCACCCCTCCACTTT	CASSEQAGLYNSPLHF
TRBV3-1/TRBV3-2	NA	NA	TRBJ1-5	TGTGCCAGCAGCCAAGGGGGGGGCCGGCAGCCCCAGCATTTT	CASSQGGGRQPQHF
TRBV19	NA	NA	TRBJ1-5	TGTGCCAGTACCCGGGGGGGGGATGGGGATCAGCCCCAGCATTTT	CASTRGGDGDQPQHF
TRBV4-1	NA	NA	TRBJ2-5	TGCGCCAGCAGCCAAGAGGTGTCGGAATGGGGGACCCAGTACTTC	CASSQEVSEWGTQYF
TRBV13	TRBD1	NA	TRBJ1-6	TGTGCCAGCAGCTTAGGCAGGGGGACCAATTCACCCCTCCACTTT	CASSLGRGTNSPLHF
TRBV18	NA	NA	TRBJ2-1	TGTGCCAGCTCACCAGTCGGTCGGGCGGGGCAGTTCTTC	CASSPVGRAGQFF
TRBV4-2	NA	once	TRBJ1-2	TGTGCCAGCAGCCAAGATGGGAACGTAAACTATGGCTACACCTTC	CASSQDGNVNYGYTF
TRBV6-5	NA	NA	TRBJ2-5	TGTGCCAGCCTCCTAATTGGACAAGAGACCCAGTACTTC	CASLLIGQETQYF
TRBV3-1/TRBV3-2	NA	NA	TRBJ1-2	TGTGCCAGCAGCCAAAGAGACTTCGGCTACACCTTC	CASSQRDFGYTF
TRBV7-9	NA	few	TRBJ1-5	TGTGCCAGCAGCTTAGCCGGTAGCAATCAGCCCCAGCATTTT	CASSLAGSNQPQHF
TRBV29-1	NA	few	TRBJ1-1	TGCAGCGTCCGGGGCCCGGTCACTGAAGCTTTCTTT	CSVRGPVTEAFF
TRBV7-2	NA	NA	TRBJ1-4	TGTGCCAGCAGCTTAGCTATGGGCAGGGCGGGAAAACTGTTTTTT	CASSLAMGRAGKLFF
TRBV4-1	TRBD1	NA	TRBJ1-2	TGCGCCAGCAGCCAAGTGGCGGAGCAGCGGAGGGGGCTAGGCTATGGCTACACCTTC	CASSQVAEQRRGLGYGYTF
TRBV28	NA	NA	TRBJ1-1	TGTGCCAGCGATCGGCGTGGGGGCAGGGAAGCTTTCTTT	CASDRRGGREAFF
TRBV12-5	TRBD1	NA	TRBJ2-1	TGTGCTAGTGGTTTGGGGACAGGGGCTGGAAAAATAGGACTGGGGCAGTTCTTC	CASGLGTGAGKIGLGQFF
TRBV6-5	NA	NA	TRBJ1-5	TGTGCCAGCAGTATGGACAGCTATCAGCCCCAGCATTTT	CASSMDSYQPQHF
TRBV6-4	NA	NA	TRBJ2-1	TGTGCCAGCAGTGACTCGATTAGGGCCTCCTACAATGAGCAGTTCTTC	CASSDSIRASYNEQFF
TRBV15	NA	NA	TRBJ2-6	TGTGCCACCAGCGTCGGACCGGTCTCTGGGGCCAACGTCCTGACTTTC	CATSVGPVSGANVLTF
TRBV28	NA	NA	TRBJ2-5	TGTGCCAGCAGATTGGGTGGGGGGACAGAGTACCAAGAGACCCAGTACTTC	CASRLGGGTEYQETQYF
TRBV6-5	NA	NA	TRBJ1-6	TGTGCCAGCAGTCCTAGACGAGATTCACCCCTCCACTTT	CASSPRRDSPLHF
TRBV27	NA	NA	TRBJ1-5	TGTGCCAGCAGGGGCTCGGGGAATCAGCCCCAGCATTTT	CASRGSGNQPQHF
TRBV10-1	NA	many	TRBJ1-1	TGCGCCAGCAGTGATTATGCCTTAGGGAACACTGAAGCTTTCTTT	CASSDYALGNTEAFF
TRBV18	NA	NA	TRBJ1-3	TGTGCCAGCTCACCATCTGGCCAGCCCTCTGGAAACACCATATATTTT	CASSPSGQPSGNTIYF
TRBV27	NA	once	TRBJ2-1	TGTGCCAGCGAGGGTTTTCGCAATGAGCAGTTCTTC	CASEGFRNEQFF
TRBV12-3/TRBV12-4	NA	NA	TRBJ2-3	TGTGCCAGCAGTTTCCAGCGCACAGATACGCAGTATTTT	CASSFQRTDTQYF
TRBV9	TRBD1	NA	TRBJ2-5	TGTGCCAGCAGCGTAGCCCCGGACAGGGGAGAGACCCAGTACTTC	CASSVAPDRGETQYF
TRBV13	TRBD1	NA	TRBJ1-1	TGTGCCAGCAGCCACTCCGGACAGGGGTGGGGAGCTTTCTTT	CASSHSGQGWGAFF
TRBV28	NA	NA	TRBJ1-3	TGTGCCAGCAGTTTTCGGATCTCTGGAAACACCATATATTTT	CASSFRISGNTIYF
TRBV18	TRBD1	NA	TRBJ2-6	TGTGCCAGCTCACCGACAGGGACTGGGGCCAACGTCCTGACTTTC	CASSPTGTGANVLTF
TRBV18	TRBD1	once	TRBJ1-4	TGTGCCAGCTCACCACAACGACAGGGGGCAGGGGAAAAACTGTTTTTT	CASSPQRQGAGEKLFF
TRBV7-9	NA	NA	TRBJ2-7	TGTGCCAGCAGCCCCCGGACAGACTACGAGCAGTACTTC	CASSPRTDYEQYF
TRBV5-1	NA	NA	TRBJ2-1	TGCGCCAGCAGCCTACACGAAAAGGGGGTGGAGCAGTTCTTC	CASSLHEKGVEQFF
TRBV3-1/TRBV3-2	TRBD2	NA	TRBJ2-1	TGTGCCAGCAGCCTTAGCGGGAGGCTATACAATGAGCAGTTCTTC	CASSLSGRLYNEQFF
TRBV18	NA	NA	TRBJ1-5	TGTGCCAGCTCACCAGGACTGAATCAGCCCCAGCATTTT	CASSPGLNQPQHF
TRBV9	TRBD1	NA	TRBJ2-2	TGTGCCAGCAGCGGCAACAGGGGGCGGGCCACCGGGGAGCTGTTTTTT	CASSGNRGRATGELFF
TRBV7-9	NA	NA	TRBJ2-7	TGTGCCAGACTCCCCATAACCAGGATTTACGAGCAGTACTTC	CARLPITRIYEQYF
TRBV28	NA	once	TRBJ1-4	TGTGCCAGCAGTTTTAATGAAAAACTGTTTTTT	CASSFNEKLFF
TRBV9	NA	NA	TRBJ2-5	TGTGCCAGCAGCGGTGCAGGGCCAGGGCAAGAGACCCAGTACTTC	CASSGAGPGQETQYF
TRBV4-1	NA	NA	TRBJ2-5	TGCGCCAGCAGCCAAGCTGGGTATGAGGAGACCCAGTACTTC	CASSQAGYEETQYF
TRBV30	NA	NA	TRBJ1-3	TGTGCCTGGAGTGGACGGAGCTCTGGAAACACCATATATTTT	CAWSGRSSGNTIYF
TRBV7-2	TRBD2	NA	TRBJ2-1	TGTGCCAGCAGCTTTCCTAGCGGGGCTCGAAGGTTCTTC	CASSFPSGARRFF
TRBV7-9	TRBD2	NA	TRBJ2-1	TGTGCCAGCTCTCGGGGGGAGGCACATGAGCAGTTCTTC	CASSRGEAHEQFF
TRBV21-1	NA	NA	TRBJ2-3	TGTGCCAGCAGCAAAGCCGGACAGTTAGTTACTAGCACAGATACGCAGTATTTT	CASSKAGQLVTSTDTQYF